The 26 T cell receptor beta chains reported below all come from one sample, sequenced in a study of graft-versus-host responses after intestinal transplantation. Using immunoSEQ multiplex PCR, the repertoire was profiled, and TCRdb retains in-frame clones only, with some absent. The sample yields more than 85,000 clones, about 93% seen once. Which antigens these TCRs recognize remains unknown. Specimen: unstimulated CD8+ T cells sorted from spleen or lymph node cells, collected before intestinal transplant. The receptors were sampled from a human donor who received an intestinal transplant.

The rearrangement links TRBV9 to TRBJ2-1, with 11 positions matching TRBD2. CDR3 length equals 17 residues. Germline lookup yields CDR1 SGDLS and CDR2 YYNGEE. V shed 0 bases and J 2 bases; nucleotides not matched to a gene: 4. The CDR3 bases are TGTGCCAGCAGCGTAGCGCAGACTAGCGGGGCCTACAATGAGCAGTTCTTC. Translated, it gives CASSVAQTSGAYNEQFF. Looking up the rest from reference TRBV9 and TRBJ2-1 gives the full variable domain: DSGVTQTPKHLITATGQRVTLRCSPRSGDLSVYWYQQSLDQGLQFLIQYYNGEERAKGNILERFSAQQFPDLHSELNLSSLELGDSALYFCASSVAQTSGAYNEQFFGPGTRLTVL.

The CDR3 here is CASSPQGDEQFF. For the CDR3, the DNA is TGTGCCAGCAGCCCGCAAGGGGATGAGCAGTTCTTC. The chain has TRBV5-8 and TRBJ2-1, with D tentatively TRBD1 (5 bases). Looked up from germline, CDR1 is SGHTS and CDR2 is YDEGEE. CDR3 length: 12 amino acids. Deletions cut 4 bases from V and 8 bases from J, with 10 bases between.

The CDR3 loop reads CASSPRTSGTLRINNEQFF. The CDR3 DNA follows: TGTGCCAGTAGTCCAAGGACTAGCGGGACCCTAAGAATAAACAATGAGCAGTTCTTC. The rearrangement uses TRBV19 and TRBJ2-1; TRBD2 matches 12 bases. This CDR3 has 19 residues. Trimming took 5 bases from V and 5 from J; bases not matched to a gene: 16. Germline V gene sequence: CDR1 LNHDA, CDR2 SQIVND (reference sequence).

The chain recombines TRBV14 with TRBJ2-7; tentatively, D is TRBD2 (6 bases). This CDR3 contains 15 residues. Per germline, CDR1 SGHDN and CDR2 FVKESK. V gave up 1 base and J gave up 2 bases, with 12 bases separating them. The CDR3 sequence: CASSQGRAGTYEQYF. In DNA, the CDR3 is TGTGCCAGCAGCCAAGGTAGGGCGGGGACCTACGAGCAGTACTTC. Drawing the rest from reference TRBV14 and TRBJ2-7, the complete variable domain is EAGVTQFPSHSVIEKGQTVTLRCDPISGHDNLYWYRRVMGKEIKFLLHFVKESKQDESGMPNNRFLAERTGGTYSTLKVQPAELEDSGVYFCASSQGRAGTYEQYFGPGTRLTVT.

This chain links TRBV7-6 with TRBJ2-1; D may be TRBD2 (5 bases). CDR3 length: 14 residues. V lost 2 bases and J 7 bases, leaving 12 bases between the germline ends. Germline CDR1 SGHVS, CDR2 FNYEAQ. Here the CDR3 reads CASSLPSGGNEQFF. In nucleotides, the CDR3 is TGTGCCAGCAGCTTACCGAGCGGTGGGAATGAGCAGTTCTTC.

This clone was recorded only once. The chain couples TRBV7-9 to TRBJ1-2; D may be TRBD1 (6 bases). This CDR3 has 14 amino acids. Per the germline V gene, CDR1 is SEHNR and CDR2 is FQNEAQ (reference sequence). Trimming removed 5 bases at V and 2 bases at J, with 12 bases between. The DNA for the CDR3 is TGTGCCAGCAGCCCAGGGGAAAGCAACTATGGCTACACCTTC. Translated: CASSPGESNYGYTF.

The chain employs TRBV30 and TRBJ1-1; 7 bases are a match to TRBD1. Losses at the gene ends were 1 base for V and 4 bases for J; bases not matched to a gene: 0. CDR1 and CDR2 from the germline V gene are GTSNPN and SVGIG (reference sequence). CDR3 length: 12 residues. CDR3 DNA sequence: TGTGCCTGGAGTGGACAGGGCACTGAAGCTTTCTTT. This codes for CAWSGQGTEAFF. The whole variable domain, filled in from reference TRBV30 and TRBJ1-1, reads SQTIHQWPATLVQPVGSPLSLECTVEGTSNPNLYWYRQAAGRGLQLLFYSVGIGQISSEVPQNLSASRPQDRQFILSSKKLLLSDSGFYLCAWSGQGTEAFFGQGTRLTVV.

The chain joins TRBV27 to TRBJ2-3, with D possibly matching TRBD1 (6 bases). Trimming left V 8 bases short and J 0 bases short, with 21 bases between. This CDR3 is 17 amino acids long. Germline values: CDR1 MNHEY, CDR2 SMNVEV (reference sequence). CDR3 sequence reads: CASRPGQLLTSTDTQYF. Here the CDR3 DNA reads TGTGCCAGCCGACCTGGACAGCTCCTGACTAGCACAGATACGCAGTATTTT.

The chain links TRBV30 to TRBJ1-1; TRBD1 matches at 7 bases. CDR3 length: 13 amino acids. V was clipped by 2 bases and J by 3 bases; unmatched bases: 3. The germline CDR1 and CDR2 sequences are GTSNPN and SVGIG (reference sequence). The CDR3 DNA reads TGTGCCTGGAGTAGAACAGGGGACACTGAAGCTTTCTTT. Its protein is CAWSRTGDTEAFF. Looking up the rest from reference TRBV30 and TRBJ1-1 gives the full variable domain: SQTIHQWPATLVQPVGSPLSLECTVEGTSNPNLYWYRQAAGRGLQLLFYSVGIGQISSEVPQNLSASRPQDRQFILSSKKLLLSDSGFYLCAWSRTGDTEAFFGQGTRLTVV.

The CDR3 DNA reads TGTGCCAGCAGTGATTGGTCTAGCGGGGTTAATGAGCAGTTCTTC. It is translated as CASSDWSSGVNEQFF. The rearrangement links TRBV2 to TRBJ2-1; 9 positions match TRBD2. Germline-derived CDR1 and CDR2 are SNHLY and FYNNEI. The V and J ends lost 3 bases and 7 bases, in that order; junction bases with no gene match: 7. The length of the CDR3 is 15 residues.

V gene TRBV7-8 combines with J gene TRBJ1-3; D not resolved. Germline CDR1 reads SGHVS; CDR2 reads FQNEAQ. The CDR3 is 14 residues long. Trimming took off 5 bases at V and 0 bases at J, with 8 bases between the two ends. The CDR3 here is CASSRLSSGNTIYF. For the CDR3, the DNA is TGTGCCAGCAGCCGACTAAGCTCTGGAAACACCATATATTTT.

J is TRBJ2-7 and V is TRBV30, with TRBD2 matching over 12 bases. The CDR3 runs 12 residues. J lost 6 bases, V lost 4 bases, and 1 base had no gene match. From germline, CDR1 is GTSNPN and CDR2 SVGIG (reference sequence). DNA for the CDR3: TGTGCCTGGAAACTAGCGGGGGGCGAGCAGTACTTC. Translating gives CAWKLAGGEQYF. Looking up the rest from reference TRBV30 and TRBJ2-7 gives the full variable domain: SQTIHQWPATLVQPVGSPLSLECTVEGTSNPNLYWYRQAAGRGLQLLFYSVGIGQISSEVPQNLSASRPQDRQFILSSKKLLLSDSGFYLCAWKLAGGEQYFGPGTRLTVT.

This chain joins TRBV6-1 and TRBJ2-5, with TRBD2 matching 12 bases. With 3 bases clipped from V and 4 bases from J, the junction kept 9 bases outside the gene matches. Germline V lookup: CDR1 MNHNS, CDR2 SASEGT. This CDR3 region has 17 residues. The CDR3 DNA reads TGTGCCAGCAGTGATAGGTCTAGCGGGGGGGCGAGAGAGACCCAGTACTTC. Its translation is CASSDRSSGGARETQYF.

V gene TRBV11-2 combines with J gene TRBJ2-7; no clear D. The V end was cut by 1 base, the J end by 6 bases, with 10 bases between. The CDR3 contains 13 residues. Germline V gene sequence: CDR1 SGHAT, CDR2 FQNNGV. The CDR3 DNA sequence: TGTGCCAGCAGCTTAGTCTCCCGAGGCGAGCAGTACTTC. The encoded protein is CASSLVSRGEQYF.

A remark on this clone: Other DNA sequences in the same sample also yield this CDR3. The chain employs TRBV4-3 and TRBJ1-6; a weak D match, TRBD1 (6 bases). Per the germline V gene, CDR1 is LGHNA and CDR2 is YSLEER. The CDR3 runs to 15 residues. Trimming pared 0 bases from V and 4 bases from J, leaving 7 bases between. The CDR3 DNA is TGCGCCAGCAGCCAAGATAGGGGGTATAATTCACCCCTCCACTTT. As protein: CASSQDRGYNSPLHF.

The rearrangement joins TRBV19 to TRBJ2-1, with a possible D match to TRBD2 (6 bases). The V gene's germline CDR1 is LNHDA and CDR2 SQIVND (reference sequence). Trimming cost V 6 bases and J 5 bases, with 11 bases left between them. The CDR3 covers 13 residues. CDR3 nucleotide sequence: TGTGCCAGTAGCGGGGGAATTAACAATGAGCAGTTCTTC. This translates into CASSGGINNEQFF.

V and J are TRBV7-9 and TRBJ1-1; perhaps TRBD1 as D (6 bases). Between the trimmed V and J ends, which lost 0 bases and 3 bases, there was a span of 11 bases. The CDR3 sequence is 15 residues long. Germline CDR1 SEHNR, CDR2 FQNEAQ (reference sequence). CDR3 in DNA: TGTGCCAGCAGCTTAGCGGGGGCCCGGGACACTGAAGCTTTCTTT. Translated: CASSLAGARDTEAFF.

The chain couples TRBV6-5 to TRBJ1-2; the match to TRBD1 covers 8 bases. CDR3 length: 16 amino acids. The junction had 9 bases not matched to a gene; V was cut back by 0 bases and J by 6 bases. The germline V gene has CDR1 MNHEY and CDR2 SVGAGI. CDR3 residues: CASSYSGLRGQDGYTF. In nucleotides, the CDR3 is TGTGCCAGCAGTTACTCGGGGCTCAGGGGGCAGGATGGCTACACCTTC.

In DNA form, the CDR3 reads TGCAGCGTTGATTCCCAGGGGGCCCATGGCTACACCTTC. This encodes CSVDSQGAHGYTF. The gene calls are TRBV29-1 and TRBJ1-2; 8 bases line up with TRBD1. V lost 3 bases to trimming and J lost 6 bases; unmatched junction nucleotides: 6. CDR1 is SQVTM, CDR2 ANQGSEA, per germline. This CDR3 is built from 13 residues.

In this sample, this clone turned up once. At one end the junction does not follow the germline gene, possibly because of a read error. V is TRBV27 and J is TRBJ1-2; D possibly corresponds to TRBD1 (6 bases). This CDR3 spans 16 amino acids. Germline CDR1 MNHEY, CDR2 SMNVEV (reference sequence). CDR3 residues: CANSLDGQHYPYGYTF. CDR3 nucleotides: TGTGCCAACAGTTTAGACGGACAGCATTACCCCTATGGCTACACCTTC.

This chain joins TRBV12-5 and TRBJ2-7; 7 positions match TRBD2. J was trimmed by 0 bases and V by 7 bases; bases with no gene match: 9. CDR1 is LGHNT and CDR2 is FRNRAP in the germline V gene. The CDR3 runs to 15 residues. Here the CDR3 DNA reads TGTGCTAGTGCCCTGGGGGGGGGTTACTCCTACGAGCAGTACTTC. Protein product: CASALGGGYSYEQYF.

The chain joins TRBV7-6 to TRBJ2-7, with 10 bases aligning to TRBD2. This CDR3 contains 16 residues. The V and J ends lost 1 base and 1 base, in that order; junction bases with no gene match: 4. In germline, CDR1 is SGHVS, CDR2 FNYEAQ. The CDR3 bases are TGTGCCAGCAGCTTAGTCCCTAGCGGGGGATCCTACGAGCAGTACTTC. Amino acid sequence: CASSLVPSGGSYEQYF.

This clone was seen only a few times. The chain's CDR3 is CASGLEPGFSGNTIYF. CDR3 nucleotides: TGTGCTAGTGGTTTGGAACCGGGGTTTTCTGGAAACACCATATATTTT. The V call is TRBV12-5, the J call TRBJ1-3, with D uncertain. From germline, CDR1 is LGHNT and CDR2 FRNRAP. This CDR3 contains 16 residues. Trimming shortened V by 1 base and J by 1 base, and 11 bases separated the two germline ends.

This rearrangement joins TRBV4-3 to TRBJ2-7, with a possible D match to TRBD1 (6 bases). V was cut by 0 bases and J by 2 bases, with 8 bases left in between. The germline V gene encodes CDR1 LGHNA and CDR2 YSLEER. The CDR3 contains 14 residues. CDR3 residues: CASSQDRGAYEQYF. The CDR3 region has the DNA TGCGCCAGCAGCCAAGACAGGGGAGCCTACGAGCAGTACTTC.

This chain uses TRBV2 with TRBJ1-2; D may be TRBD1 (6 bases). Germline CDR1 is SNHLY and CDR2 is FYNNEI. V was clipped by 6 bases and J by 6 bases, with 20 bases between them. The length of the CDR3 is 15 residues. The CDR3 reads CASRVVIGGHDGYTF. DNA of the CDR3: TGTGCCAGCAGGGTCGTGATTGGGGGCCATGATGGCTACACCTTC.

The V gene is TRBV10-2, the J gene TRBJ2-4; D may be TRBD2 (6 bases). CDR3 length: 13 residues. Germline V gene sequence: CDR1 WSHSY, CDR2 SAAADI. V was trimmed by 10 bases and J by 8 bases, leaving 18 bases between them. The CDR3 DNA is TGCGCCAACGGACTACCGACCTCTGACATTCAGTACTTC. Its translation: CANGLPTSDIQYF.